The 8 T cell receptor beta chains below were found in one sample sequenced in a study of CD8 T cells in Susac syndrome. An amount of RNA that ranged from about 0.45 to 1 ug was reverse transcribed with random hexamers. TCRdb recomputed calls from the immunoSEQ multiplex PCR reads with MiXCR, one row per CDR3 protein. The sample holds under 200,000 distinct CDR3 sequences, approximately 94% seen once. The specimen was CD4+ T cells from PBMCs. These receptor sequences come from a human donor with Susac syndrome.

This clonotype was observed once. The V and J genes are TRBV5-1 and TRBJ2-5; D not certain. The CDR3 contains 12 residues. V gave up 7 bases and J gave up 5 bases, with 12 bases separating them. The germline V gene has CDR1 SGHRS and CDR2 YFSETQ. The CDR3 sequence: CASGPTGETQYF. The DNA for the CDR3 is TGCGCCAGCGGCCCCACCGGGGAGACCCAGTACTTC.

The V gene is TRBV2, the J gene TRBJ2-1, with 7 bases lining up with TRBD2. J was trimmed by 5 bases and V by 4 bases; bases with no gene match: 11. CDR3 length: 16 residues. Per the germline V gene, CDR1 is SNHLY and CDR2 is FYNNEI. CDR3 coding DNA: TGTGCCAGCAGTGGGCGCTTGGGGGGGTACAACAATGAGCAGTTCTTC. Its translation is CASSGRLGGYNNEQFF.

The CDR3 DNA reads TGTGCCAGCAAGAATAGCGGGGAGGCCCAGGGGGATGAGCAGTTCTTC. This translates into CASKNSGEAQGDEQFF. The V call is TRBV2, the J call TRBJ2-1, with D possibly TRBD2 on 8 matching bases. The CDR3 consists of 16 residues. Germline V gene lookup returns CDR1 SNHLY and CDR2 FYNNEI. V gave up 7 bases and J gave up 8 bases, with 24 bases separating them.

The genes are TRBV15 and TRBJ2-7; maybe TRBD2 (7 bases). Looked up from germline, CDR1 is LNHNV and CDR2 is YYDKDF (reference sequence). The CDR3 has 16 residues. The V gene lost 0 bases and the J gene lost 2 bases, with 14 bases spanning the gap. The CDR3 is CATSRELGGAAYEQYF. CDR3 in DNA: TGTGCCACCAGCAGAGAGTTAGGGGGGGCAGCCTACGAGCAGTACTTC.

The CDR3 loop reads CASRPPRMVGGTDTQYF. CDR3 sequence (DNA): TGTGCCAGCAGACCCCCCCGCATGGTAGGAGGCACAGATACGCAGTATTTT. The genes are TRBV12-3 or TRBV12-4 and TRBJ2-3, with D uncertain. Trimming shortened V by 6 bases and J by 1 base, and 20 bases separated the two germline ends. This CDR3 region has 17 residues.

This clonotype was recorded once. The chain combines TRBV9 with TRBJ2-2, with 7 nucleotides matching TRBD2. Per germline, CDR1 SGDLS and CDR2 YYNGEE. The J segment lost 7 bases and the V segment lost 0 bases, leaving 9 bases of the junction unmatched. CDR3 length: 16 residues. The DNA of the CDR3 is TGTGCCAGCAGCGTAGGATCAGGGAGGGGAAGCGGGGAGCTGTTTTTT. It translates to CASSVGSGRGSGELFF.

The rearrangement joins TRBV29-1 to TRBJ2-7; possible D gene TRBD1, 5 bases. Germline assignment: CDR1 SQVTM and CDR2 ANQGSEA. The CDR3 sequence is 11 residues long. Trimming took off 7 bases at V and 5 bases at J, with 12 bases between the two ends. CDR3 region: CSGGRVDEQYF. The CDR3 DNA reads TGCAGCGGGGGCAGGGTCGACGAGCAGTACTTC.

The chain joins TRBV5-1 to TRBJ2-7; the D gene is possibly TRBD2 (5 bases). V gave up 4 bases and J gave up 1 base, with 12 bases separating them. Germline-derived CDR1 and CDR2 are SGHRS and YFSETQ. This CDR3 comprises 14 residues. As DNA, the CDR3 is TGCGCCAGCAGCCGGACTGCCGGTTCCTACGAGCAGTACTTC. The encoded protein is CASSRTAGSYEQYF.